The 25 T cell receptor beta chains reported below all come from one sample, sequenced in a study of shared clonotypes between healthy human individuals. Profiled with immunoSEQ multiplex PCR; TCRdb holds only in-frame clones, not every one. The table records 2 million to 2.5 million clones, under 97% of them present only once. The sample was naive CD4+ T cells sorted from blood. Subset given: CD45RA+ positively selected. These receptors came from a man between 18 and 29 years old in good health.

The CDR3 sequence is CASHWGSSGSVSGELFF. DNA for the CDR3: TGTGCCTCCCACTGGGGTAGTAGCGGGAGCGTCTCGGGGGAGCTGTTTTTT. V is TRBV30 and J is TRBJ2-2; 9 bases are a match to TRBD2. Germline CDR1 and CDR2: GTSNPN and SVGIG (reference sequence). The CDR3 is 17 amino acids. Trimming cost V 7 bases and J 8 bases; bases outside gene matches: 20.

This sequence joins TRBV6-1 and TRBJ1-4; a possible D gene is TRBD1 (6 bases). Trimming pared 4 bases from V and 7 bases from J, leaving 13 bases between. CDR1 and CDR2 from the germline V gene are MNHNS and SASEGT. The CDR3 covers 14 residues. The CDR3 is CASSGQGLGEKLFF. DNA for the CDR3: TGTGCCAGCAGTGGCCAGGGGCTGGGTGAAAAACTGTTTTTT.

V gene TRBV28 combines with J gene TRBJ1-1; no clear D gene. The CDR3 is 12 residues long. Per germline, CDR1 MDHEN and CDR2 SYDVKM. The V end was cut by 8 bases, the J end by 10 bases, with 17 bases between. The CDR3 DNA reads as TGTGCCAGCCAAATGGGGATAGCCGTAGCTTTCTTT. As protein: CASQMGIAVAFF.

V usage is TRBV9 and J usage is TRBJ1-2; D may be TRBD1 (5 bases). V lost 5 bases to trimming and J lost 4 bases, with 12 bases between them. Germline loops: CDR1 SGDLS, CDR2 YYNGEE. The CDR3 runs to 13 residues. The CDR3 DNA follows: TGTGCCAGCAGGCCCACAGGAACCTATGGCTACACCTTC. This translates into CASRPTGTYGYTF. The variable domain in full, completed from reference TRBV9 and TRBJ1-2, reads DSGVTQTPKHLITATGQRVTLRCSPRSGDLSVYWYQQSLDQGLQFLIQYYNGEERAKGNILERFSAQQFPDLHSELNLSSLELGDSALYFCASRPTGTYGYTFGSGTRLTVV.

The chain carries TRBV12-2 and TRBJ2-3; the listed D gene, TRBD2, was not tested against the DNA. TRBV12-2 is an annotated pseudogene. The CDR3 is made up of 14 amino acids. The CDR3 region is CASRPGRVVDTQYF. In DNA, the CDR3 is TGTGCAAGTCGCCCGGGAAGGGTAGTAGATACGCAGTATTTT.

V is TRBV5-3 and J is TRBJ2-1; 7 bases line up with TRBD2. TRBV5-3 is reported as an ORF; its role is uncertain. The CDR3 spans 18 residues. With V trimmed by 4 bases and J by 9 bases, 22 bases remained unmatched. CDR3 region: CARSPWRASGHMESEQFF. The CDR3 DNA sequence: TGTGCCAGAAGCCCCTGGCGCGCTAGCGGCCACATGGAAAGTGAGCAGTTCTTC.

The chain joins TRBV11-3 to TRBJ2-4; D unresolved. Germline V CDR1 and CDR2: SGHNT, YENEEA. Deletions cut 2 bases from V and 1 base from J, with 9 bases between. CDR3 size: 15 residues. The CDR3 protein is CASSLSGTAKNIQYF. In DNA form, the CDR3 reads TGTGCCAGCAGCTTATCCGGCACGGCCAAAAACATTCAGTACTTC.

This clone has a handful of counts. This sample includes further DNA sequences coding for the same CDR3. The chain couples TRBV5-4 to TRBJ2-4; no firm D call. Germline V CDR1 and CDR2: SGHNT, YYREEE (reference sequence). The CDR3 extends over 13 amino acids. V lost 0 bases and J 0 bases, leaving 1 base between the germline ends. The chain's CDR3 is CASSLGAKNIQYF. CDR3 in DNA: TGTGCCAGCAGCTTGGGAGCCAAAAACATTCAGTACTTC.

The chain joins TRBV28 to TRBJ2-7, with D possibly TRBD2 on 5 matching bases. The CDR3 length is 15 residues. The germline V gene encodes CDR1 MDHEN and CDR2 SYDVKM. The V end was cut by 5 bases, the J end by 0 bases, with 14 bases between. The CDR3 region has the DNA TGTGCCAGCAGTCCCTGGGCCACTAGCTCCTACGAGCAGTACTTC. This encodes CASSPWATSSYEQYF. Drawing the rest from reference TRBV28 and TRBJ2-7, the complete variable domain is DVKVTQSSRYLVKRTGEKVFLECVQDMDHENMFWYRQDPGLGLRLIYFSYDVKMKEKGDIPEGYSVSREKKERFSLILESASTNQTSMYLCASSPWATSSYEQYFGPGTRLTVT.

V is TRBV5-1 and J is TRBJ2-7; TRBD1 is a possible D gene (6 bases). This CDR3 comprises 15 residues. Germline assignment: CDR1 SGHRS and CDR2 YFSETQ. Trimming pared 4 bases from V and 0 bases from J, leaving 14 bases between. CDR3 sequence (DNA): TGCGCCAGCAGCCCGGGACACAGTGACTCCTACGAGCAGTACTTC. It is translated as CASSPGHSDSYEQYF.

The gene calls are TRBV19 and TRBJ1-5; no clear D gene. The CDR3 runs 15 residues. The germline V gene has CDR1 LNHDA and CDR2 SQIVND (reference sequence). Trimming stripped 7 bases from V and 0 bases from J, with 13 bases between. This CDR3 is CASTPPGFSNQPQHF. For the CDR3, the DNA is TGTGCCAGTACCCCTCCTGGGTTTAGCAATCAGCCCCAGCATTTT.

The chain's CDR3 is CASSESSRRTGELFF. CDR3 coding DNA: TGCGCCAGCAGTGAGTCCTCCAGACGGACCGGGGAGCTGTTTTTT. The chain carries TRBV10-2 and TRBJ2-2; D is unclear. Per germline, CDR1 WSHSY and CDR2 SAAADI. This CDR3 has 15 amino acids. Trimming pared 0 bases from V and 5 bases from J, leaving 10 bases between.

The CDR3 protein is CASSEPDPGGITPHTDTQYF. Here the CDR3 DNA reads TGTGCCAGCAGTGAACCCGATCCAGGGGGGATAACCCCCCACACAGATACGCAGTATTTT. This chain connects TRBV6-1 to TRBJ2-3, with a weak D call TRBD1 (7 bases). The CDR3 is 20 residues long. Trimming took off 2 bases at V and 2 bases at J, with 26 bases between the two ends. The germline CDR1 and CDR2 sequences are MNHNS and SASEGT.

In DNA, the CDR3 is TGTGCCAGCAGTCCCCCGGGGGCAGACGAGCAGTACTTC. Translation: CASSPPGADEQYF. J is TRBJ2-7 and V is TRBV6-5; D may be TRBD1 or TRBD2 (6 bases each). CDR1 and CDR2 from the germline V gene are MNHEY and SVGAGI. Trimming removed 5 bases at V and 5 bases at J, with 13 bases between. The CDR3 extends over 13 amino acids.

This chain joins TRBV7-2 and TRBJ2-1; D is possibly TRBD1 (5 bases). The germline V gene has CDR1 SGHTA and CDR2 FQGNSA. Trimming pared 3 bases from V and 3 bases from J, leaving 12 bases between. This CDR3 contains 15 residues. The CDR3 sequence: CASSLGQGFYNEQFF. CDR3 nucleotides: TGTGCCAGCAGCTTGGGGCAGGGTTTCTACAATGAGCAGTTCTTC.

The chain employs TRBV4-3 and TRBJ1-1; D might be TRBD1 (5 bases). Trimming left V 1 base short and J 1 base short, with 10 bases between. Germline V gene sequence: CDR1 LGHNA, CDR2 YSLEER. This CDR3 comprises 15 residues. The CDR3 here is CASSQAPQANTEAFF. The CDR3 coding sequence is TGCGCCAGCAGCCAAGCTCCACAGGCGAACACTGAAGCTTTCTTT.

The chain combines TRBV27 with TRBJ1-4; TRBD1 matches 9 bases. V was clipped by 3 bases and J by 7 bases; unmatched bases: 9. Germline values: CDR1 MNHEY, CDR2 SMNVEV (reference sequence). CDR3 size: 16 residues. DNA for the CDR3: TGTGCCAGCAGTTTGCCGGACAGGGGTCGATTTGAAAAACTGTTTTTT. Its protein product is CASSLPDRGRFEKLFF.

The chain carries TRBV10-2 and TRBJ1-6; 11 bases are a match to TRBD1. J was trimmed by 10 bases and V by 5 bases; bases with no gene match: 10. The CDR3 runs to 16 residues. The germline V gene has CDR1 WSHSY and CDR2 SAAADI. Here the CDR3 DNA reads TGCGCCAGCAGTACCAGCCTGGGGACAGGGGGGTCACCCCTCCACTTT. It specifies CASSTSLGTGGSPLHF.

This CDR3 is CASSEATHSRELFF. CDR3 nucleotides: TGCGCCAGCAGTGAGGCGACCCATAGCCGGGAGCTGTTTTTT. This chain connects TRBV10-2 to TRBJ2-2, with D unclear. Per germline, CDR1 WSHSY and CDR2 SAAADI. Trimming shortened V by 2 bases and J by 9 bases, and 13 bases separated the two germline ends. The CDR3 is 14 amino acids.

This chain uses TRBV19 with TRBJ1-2; D is ambiguous. V dropped 7 bases and J dropped 3 bases, with 21 bases sitting between them. In germline, CDR1 is LNHDA, CDR2 SQIVND (reference sequence). The CDR3 has 16 amino acids. CDR3 loop: CASTPRRTNWDYGYTF. The CDR3 DNA reads as TGTGCCAGTACCCCCCGACGGACGAATTGGGACTATGGCTACACCTTC.

Remarks on this clone: This sample also contains other DNA sequences that code for the same CDR3. This chain links TRBV9 with TRBJ2-7; the D gene is possibly TRBD2 (6 bases). This CDR3 region has 13 residues. In germline, CDR1 is SGDLS, CDR2 YYNGEE. The germline V and J ends were trimmed by 0 bases and 2 bases, with 6 bases remaining between them. The CDR3 is CASSVGLAYEQYF. The CDR3 DNA reads TGTGCCAGCAGCGTAGGACTAGCCTACGAGCAGTACTTC.

The rearrangement joins TRBV5-4 to TRBJ2-3; TRBD2 matches 11 bases. The CDR3 is 15 amino acids. Germline V gene lookup returns CDR1 SGHNT and CDR2 YYREEE (reference sequence). J was trimmed by 1 base and V by 4 bases; bases with no gene match: 2. The CDR3 nucleotides read TGTGCCAGCAGCGCACTAGCGGGAGGCACAGATACGCAGTATTTT. Translation gives CASSALAGGTDTQYF.

The rearrangement uses TRBV4-1 and TRBJ2-7; TRBD2 is a possible D gene (6 bases). Germline assignment: CDR1 MGHRA and CDR2 YSYEKL. Trimming removed 1 base at V and 4 bases at J, with 23 bases between. The CDR3 spans 18 residues. The CDR3 sequence: CASSQVLLTSTSDYEQYF. The CDR3 bases are TGCGCCAGCAGCCAAGTCCTCCTCACTAGCACCTCCGATTACGAGCAGTACTTC.

The rearrangement uses TRBV4-1 and TRBJ1-2; D gene unclear. The V gene's germline CDR1 is MGHRA and CDR2 YSYEKL. The CDR3 contains 13 residues. V lost 1 base to trimming and J lost 8 bases, with 11 bases between them. CDR3 residues: CASSQGHTEGYTF. DNA of the CDR3: TGCGCCAGCAGCCAAGGCCATACGGAGGGCTACACCTTC.

The chain is built from TRBV19 and TRBJ2-1, with 10 bases fitting TRBD2. After removal of 8 bases from V and 0 bases from J, the junction contained 10 bases not matched to a gene. This CDR3 contains 17 residues. Per the germline V gene, CDR1 is LNHDA and CDR2 is SQIVND (reference sequence). The CDR3 DNA reads TGTGCCAGTCGGACTAGCGGACCGAGAGGCTCCTACAATGAGCAGTTCTTC. It specifies CASRTSGPRGSYNEQFF.